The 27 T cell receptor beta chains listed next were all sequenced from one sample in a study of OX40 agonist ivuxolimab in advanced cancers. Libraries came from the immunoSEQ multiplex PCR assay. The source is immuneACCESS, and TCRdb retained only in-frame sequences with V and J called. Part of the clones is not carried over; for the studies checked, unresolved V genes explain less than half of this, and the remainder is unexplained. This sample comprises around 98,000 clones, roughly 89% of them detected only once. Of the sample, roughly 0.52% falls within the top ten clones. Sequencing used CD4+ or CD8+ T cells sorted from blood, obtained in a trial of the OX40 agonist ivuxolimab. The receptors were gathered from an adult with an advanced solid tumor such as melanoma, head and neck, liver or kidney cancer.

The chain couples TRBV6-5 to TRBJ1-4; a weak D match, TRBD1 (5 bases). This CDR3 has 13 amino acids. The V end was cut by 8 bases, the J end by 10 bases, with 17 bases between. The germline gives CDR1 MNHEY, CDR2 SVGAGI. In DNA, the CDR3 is TGTGCCAGCTTCCCGGGGGTCGGTGGAAAACTGTTTTTT. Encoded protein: CASFPGVGGKLFF.

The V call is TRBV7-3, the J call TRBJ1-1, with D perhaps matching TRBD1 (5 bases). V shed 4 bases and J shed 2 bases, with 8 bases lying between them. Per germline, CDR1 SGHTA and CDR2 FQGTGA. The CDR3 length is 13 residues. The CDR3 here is CASSSGLNTEAFF. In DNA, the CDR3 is TGTGCCAGCAGCTCAGGGCTTAACACTGAAGCTTTCTTT.

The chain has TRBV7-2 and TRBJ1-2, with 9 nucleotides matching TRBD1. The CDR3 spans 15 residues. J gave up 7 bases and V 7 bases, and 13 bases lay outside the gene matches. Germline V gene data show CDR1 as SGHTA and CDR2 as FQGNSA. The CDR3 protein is CASTPGGTGRVGYTF. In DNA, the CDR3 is TGTGCCAGCACCCCGGGCGGGACAGGGCGGGTTGGCTACACCTTC. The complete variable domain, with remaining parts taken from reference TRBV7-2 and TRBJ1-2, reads GAGVSQSPSNKVTEKGKDVELRCDPISGHTALYWYRQSLGQGLEFLIYFQGNSAPDKSGLPSDRFSAERTGGSVSTLTIQRTQQEDSAVYLCASTPGGTGRVGYTFGSGTRLTVV.

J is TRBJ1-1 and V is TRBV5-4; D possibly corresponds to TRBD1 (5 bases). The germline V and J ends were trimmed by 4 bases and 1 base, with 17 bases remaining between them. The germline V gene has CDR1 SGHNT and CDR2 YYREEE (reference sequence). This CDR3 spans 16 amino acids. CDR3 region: CASSRRWGLRNTEAFF. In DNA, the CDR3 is TGTGCCAGCAGCCGAAGATGGGGGTTGAGGAACACTGAAGCTTTCTTT.

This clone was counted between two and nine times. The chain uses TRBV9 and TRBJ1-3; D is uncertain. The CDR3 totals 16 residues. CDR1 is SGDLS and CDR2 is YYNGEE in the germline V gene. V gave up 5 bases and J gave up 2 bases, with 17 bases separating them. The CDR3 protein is CASSDPRGGPGNTIYF. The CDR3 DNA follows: TGTGCCAGCAGTGACCCCCGGGGAGGGCCTGGAAACACCATATATTTT.

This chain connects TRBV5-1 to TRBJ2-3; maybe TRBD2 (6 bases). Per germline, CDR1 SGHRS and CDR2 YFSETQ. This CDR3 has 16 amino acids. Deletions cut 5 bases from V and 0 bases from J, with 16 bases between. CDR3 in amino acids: CASRPTSGGSTDTQYF. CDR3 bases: TGCGCCAGCAGGCCAACTAGTGGGGGGAGCACAGATACGCAGTATTTT.

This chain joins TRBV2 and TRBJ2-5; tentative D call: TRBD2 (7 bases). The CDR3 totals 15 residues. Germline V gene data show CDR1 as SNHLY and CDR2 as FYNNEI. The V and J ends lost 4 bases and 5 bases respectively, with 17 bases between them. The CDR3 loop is CASSGPGGSGETQYF. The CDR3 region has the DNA TGTGCCAGCAGTGGTCCGGGGGGCTCGGGGGAGACCCAGTACTTC.

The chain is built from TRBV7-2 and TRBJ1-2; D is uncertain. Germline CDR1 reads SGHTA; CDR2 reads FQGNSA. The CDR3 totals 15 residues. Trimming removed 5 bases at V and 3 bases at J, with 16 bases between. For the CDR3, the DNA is TGTGCCAGCAGCAACCGGGCCGCTCGTCACTATGGCTACACCTTC. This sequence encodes CASSNRAARHYGYTF.

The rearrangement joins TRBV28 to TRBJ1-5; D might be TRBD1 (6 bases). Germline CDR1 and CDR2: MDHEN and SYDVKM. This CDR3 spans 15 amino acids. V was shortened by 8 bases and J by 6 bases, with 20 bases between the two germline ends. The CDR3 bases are TGTGCCAGCGATGACACGGAGGGGGAAACTCAGCCCCAGCATTTT. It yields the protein CASDDTEGETQPQHF.

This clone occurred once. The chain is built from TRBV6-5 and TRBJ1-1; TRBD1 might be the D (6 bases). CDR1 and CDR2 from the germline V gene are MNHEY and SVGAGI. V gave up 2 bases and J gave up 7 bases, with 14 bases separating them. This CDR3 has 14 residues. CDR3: CASSYTGTLFEAFF. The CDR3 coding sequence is TGTGCCAGCAGTTACACAGGGACCTTATTTGAAGCTTTCTTT.

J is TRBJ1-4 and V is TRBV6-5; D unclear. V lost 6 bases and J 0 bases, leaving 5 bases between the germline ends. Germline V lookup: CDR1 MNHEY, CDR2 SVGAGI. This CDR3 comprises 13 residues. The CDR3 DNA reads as TGTGCCAGCAGAAACCCAACTAATGAAAAACTGTTTTTT. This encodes CASRNPTNEKLFF.

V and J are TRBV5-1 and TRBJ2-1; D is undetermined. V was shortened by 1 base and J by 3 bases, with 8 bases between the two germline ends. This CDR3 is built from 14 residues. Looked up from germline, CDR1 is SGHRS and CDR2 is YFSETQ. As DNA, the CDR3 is TGCGCCAGCAGCTTGAACTCAGTCTACAATGAGCAGTTCTTC. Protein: CASSLNSVYNEQFF.

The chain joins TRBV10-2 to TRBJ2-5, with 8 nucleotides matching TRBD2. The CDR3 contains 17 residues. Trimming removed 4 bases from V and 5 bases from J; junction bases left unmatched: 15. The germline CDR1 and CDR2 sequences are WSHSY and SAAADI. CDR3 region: CASSAPRPGLGLETQYF. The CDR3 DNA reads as TGCGCCAGCAGTGCCCCCCGGCCGGGACTAGGGTTGGAGACCCAGTACTTC.

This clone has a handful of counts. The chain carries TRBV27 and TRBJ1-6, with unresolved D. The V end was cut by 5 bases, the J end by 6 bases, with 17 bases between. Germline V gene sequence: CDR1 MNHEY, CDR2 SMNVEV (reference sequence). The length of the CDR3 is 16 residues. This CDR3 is CASSPNPWGPNSPLHF. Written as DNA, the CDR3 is TGTGCCAGCAGTCCCAACCCTTGGGGTCCTAATTCACCCCTCCACTTT.

CDR3 region: CASSRDRESEKLFF. In DNA form, the CDR3 reads TGTGCCAGCTCACGGGACAGGGAAAGTGAAAAACTGTTTTTT. The rearrangement uses TRBV18 and TRBJ1-4, with 9 bases matching TRBD1. The CDR3 loop spans 14 amino acids. The V and J ends lost 4 bases and 7 bases, in that order; junction bases with no gene match: 4. Germline values: CDR1 KGHSH, CDR2 LQKENI.

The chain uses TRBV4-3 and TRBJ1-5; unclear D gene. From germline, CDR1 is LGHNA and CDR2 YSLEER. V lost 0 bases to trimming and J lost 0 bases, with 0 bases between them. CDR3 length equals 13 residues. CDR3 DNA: TGCGCCAGCAGCCAAGATAGCAATCAGCCCCAGCATTTT. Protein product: CASSQDSNQPQHF.

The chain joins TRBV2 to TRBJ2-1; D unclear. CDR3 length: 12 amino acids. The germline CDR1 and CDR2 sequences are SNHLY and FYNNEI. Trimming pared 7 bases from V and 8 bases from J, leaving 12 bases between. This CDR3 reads CASIREGDEQFF. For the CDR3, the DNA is TGTGCCAGCATTCGAGAAGGAGATGAGCAGTTCTTC. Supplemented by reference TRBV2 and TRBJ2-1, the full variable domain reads EPEVTQTPSHQVTQMGQEVILRCVPISNHLYFYWYRQILGQKVEFLVSFYNNEISEKSEIFDDQFSVERPDGSNFTLKIRSTKLEDSAMYFCASIREGDEQFFGPGTRLTVL.

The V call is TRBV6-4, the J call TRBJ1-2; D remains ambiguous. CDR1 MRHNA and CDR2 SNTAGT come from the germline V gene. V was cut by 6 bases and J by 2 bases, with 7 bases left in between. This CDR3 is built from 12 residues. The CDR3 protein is CASRADNYGYTF. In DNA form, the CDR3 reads TGTGCCAGCAGAGCGGACAACTATGGCTACACCTTC.

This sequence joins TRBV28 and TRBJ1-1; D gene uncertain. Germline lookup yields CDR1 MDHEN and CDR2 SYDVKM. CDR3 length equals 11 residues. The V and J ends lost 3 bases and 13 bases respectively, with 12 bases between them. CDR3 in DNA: TGTGCCAGCAGTTTCGGGCCGACGTGTTTCTTT. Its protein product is CASSFGPTCFF.

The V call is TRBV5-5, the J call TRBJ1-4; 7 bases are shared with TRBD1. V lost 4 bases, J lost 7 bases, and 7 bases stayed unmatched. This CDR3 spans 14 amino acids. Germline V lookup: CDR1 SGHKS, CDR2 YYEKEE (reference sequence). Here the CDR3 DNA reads TGTGCCAGCAGCCCCACAGGGGAAGGTGAAAAACTGTTTTTT. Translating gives CASSPTGEGEKLFF. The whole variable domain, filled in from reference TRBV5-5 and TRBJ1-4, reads DAGVTQSPTHLIKTRGQQVTLRCSPISGHKSVSWYQQVLGQGPQFIFQYYEKEERGRGNFPDRFSARQFPNYSSELNVNALLLGDSALYLCASSPTGEGEKLFFGSGTQLSVL.

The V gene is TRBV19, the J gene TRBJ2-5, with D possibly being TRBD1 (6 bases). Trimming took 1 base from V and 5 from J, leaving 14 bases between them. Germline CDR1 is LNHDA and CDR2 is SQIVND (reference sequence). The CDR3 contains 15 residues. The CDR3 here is CASSIAGHPGETQYF. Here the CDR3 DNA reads TGTGCCAGTAGTATAGCGGGACACCCTGGGGAGACCCAGTACTTC.

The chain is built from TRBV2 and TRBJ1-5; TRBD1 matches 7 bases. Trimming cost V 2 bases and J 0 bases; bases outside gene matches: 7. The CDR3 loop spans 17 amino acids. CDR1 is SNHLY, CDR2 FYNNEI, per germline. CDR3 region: CASSELGTEYSNQPQHF. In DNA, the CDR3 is TGTGCCAGCAGTGAATTAGGGACAGAGTATAGCAATCAGCCCCAGCATTTT.

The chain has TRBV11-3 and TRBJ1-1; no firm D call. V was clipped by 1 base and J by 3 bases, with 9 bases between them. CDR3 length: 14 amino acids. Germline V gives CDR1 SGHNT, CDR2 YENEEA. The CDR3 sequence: CASSLASADTEAFF. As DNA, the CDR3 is TGTGCCAGCAGCTTAGCTTCGGCGGACACTGAAGCTTTCTTT.

The CDR3, as DNA: TGTGCCAGCAGCTTATTTGGGGGGAGCTCCTACGAGCAGTACTTC. Amino acid sequence: CASSLFGGSSYEQYF. This chain uses TRBV7-2 with TRBJ2-7, with TRBD2 as a possible D gene (6 bases). Between the trimmed V and J ends, which lost 2 bases and 0 bases, there was a span of 11 bases. The CDR3 is made up of 15 amino acids. Germline V lookup: CDR1 SGHTA, CDR2 FQGNSA.

The CDR3 DNA reads TGTGCCACCAGCAGACTGGGGGGGGCCGGCACAGATACGCAGTATTTT. Translation: CATSRLGGAGTDTQYF. The V call is TRBV15, the J call TRBJ2-3; D is perhaps TRBD2 (7 bases). The CDR3 runs to 16 residues. The germline CDR1 and CDR2 sequences are LNHNV and YYDKDF (reference sequence). The V end was cut by 2 bases, the J end by 1 base, with 13 bases between.

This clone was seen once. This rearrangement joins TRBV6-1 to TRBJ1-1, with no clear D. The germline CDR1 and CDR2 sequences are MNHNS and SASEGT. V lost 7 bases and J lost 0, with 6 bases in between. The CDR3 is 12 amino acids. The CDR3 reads CASNPVNTEAFF. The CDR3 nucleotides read TGTGCCAGCAATCCCGTGAACACTGAAGCTTTCTTT.

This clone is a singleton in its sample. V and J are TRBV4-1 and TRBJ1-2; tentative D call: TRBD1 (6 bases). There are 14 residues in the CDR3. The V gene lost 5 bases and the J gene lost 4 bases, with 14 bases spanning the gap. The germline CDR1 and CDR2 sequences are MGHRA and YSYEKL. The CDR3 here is CASSSPPGAYGYTF. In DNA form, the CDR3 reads TGCGCCAGCAGCTCCCCCCCGGGGGCCTATGGCTACACCTTC.